A single sample gave rise to the 22 T cell receptor beta chains below, sequenced in a study of blood T cell repertoires in COVID-19. Assay used: immunoSEQ multiplex PCR; TCRdb lists only in-frame clones, some missing. This sample has fewer than 90,000 clones; about 83% occur once, and the top ten carry roughly 6.7%. Sequences were obtained from peripheral blood. These receptor sequences come from a man in his 70s with COVID-19, enrolled during active disease.

V gene TRBV3-1 (or the pseudogene TRBV3-2) combines with J gene TRBJ1-5; D gene unclear. Trimming removed 4 bases from V and 4 bases from J, with 8 bases in between. The germline CDR1 and CDR2 sequences are LGHDT and YNNKEL (reference sequence). The length of the CDR3 is 13 residues. CDR3 DNA: TGTGCCAGCAGCCGTGCTCTAAATCAGCCCCAGCATTTT. Its translation is CASSRALNQPQHF.

This chain uses TRBV30 with TRBJ2-5; 9 bases line up with TRBD1. Germline trimming cut 1 base from V and 5 bases from J; bases unmatched to any gene: 5. This CDR3 region has 14 residues. CDR1 and CDR2 from the germline V gene are GTSNPN and SVGIG (reference sequence). This CDR3 reads CAWSGTGGRETQYF. The CDR3, as DNA: TGTGCCTGGAGTGGAACAGGGGGCCGGGAGACCCAGTACTTC.

This clone has just one count. The rearrangement uses TRBV30 and TRBJ2-7; TRBD1 is a possible D gene (5 bases). The V and J ends lost 5 bases and 2 bases respectively, with 13 bases between them. Per germline, CDR1 GTSNPN and CDR2 SVGIG (reference sequence). The CDR3 sequence is 13 residues long. CDR3 sequence (DNA): TGTGCCTGGTCACCCAGGGTAACCTACGAGCAGTACTTC. This encodes CAWSPRVTYEQYF.

V and J are TRBV20-1 and TRBJ1-1, with TRBD1 as a possible D gene (5 bases). The germline V gene has CDR1 DFQATT and CDR2 SNEGSKA (reference sequence). V was clipped by 4 bases and J by 13 bases, with 19 bases between them. This CDR3 is built from 12 residues. The CDR3 loop reads CSANDIRVAGFF. The CDR3 nucleotides read TGCAGTGCTAATGATATCAGGGTAGCGGGTTTCTTT.

The chain employs TRBV27 and TRBJ1-5; maybe TRBD1 (5 bases). The CDR3 is 13 amino acids. From germline, CDR1 is MNHEY and CDR2 SMNVEV (reference sequence). V was clipped by 8 bases and J by 4 bases, with 12 bases between them. The CDR3 spells CASPTGGNQPQHF. The CDR3 DNA sequence: TGTGCCAGCCCCACAGGTGGGAATCAGCCCCAGCATTTT.

The rearrangement uses TRBV29-1 and TRBJ1-2; D is unresolved. The V and J ends lost 2 bases and 6 bases respectively, with 16 bases between them. From germline, CDR1 is SQVTM and CDR2 ANQGSEA. This CDR3 region has 14 residues. The CDR3 is CSVESEYTNDGYTF. The CDR3 region has the DNA TGCAGCGTTGAATCTGAATACACGAACGATGGCTACACCTTC.

This CDR3 is CAISDRAGNQPQHF. For the CDR3, the DNA is TGTGCCATCAGTGACAGGGCGGGCAATCAGCCCCAGCATTTT. The V and J genes are TRBV10-3 and TRBJ1-5; D might be TRBD1 (5 bases). The CDR3 has 14 residues. Trimming pared 3 bases from V and 2 bases from J, leaving 8 bases between. From germline, CDR1 is ENHRY and CDR2 SYGVKD.

The chain links TRBV7-6 to TRBJ2-7; TRBD2 matches at 10 bases. Germline V lookup: CDR1 SGHVS, CDR2 FNYEAQ. The CDR3 is 16 residues long. J gave up 5 bases and V 1 base, and 8 bases lay outside the gene matches. CDR3 in DNA: TGTGCCAGCAGCTTAGTAGCTAGCGGGAGTACCAACGAGCAGTACTTC. As protein: CASSLVASGSTNEQYF.

V usage is TRBV5-5 and J usage is TRBJ2-7; D unclear. V was trimmed by 0 bases and J by 0 bases, leaving 10 bases between them. This CDR3 spans 15 amino acids. CDR1 and CDR2 (germline): SGHKS, YYEKEE (reference sequence). CDR3 protein: CASSLGSGSSYEQYF. The CDR3 bases are TGTGCCAGCAGCTTGGGATCAGGATCCTCCTACGAGCAGTACTTC.

V and J are TRBV6-2 or TRBV6-3 and TRBJ1-5; tentatively, D is TRBD1 (5 bases). This CDR3 has 14 residues. Trimming removed 0 bases at V and 7 bases at J, with 10 bases between. The germline V gene has CDR1 MNHEY and CDR2 SVGEGT. The CDR3 here is CASSYSSRAQPQHF. The CDR3 DNA sequence: TGTGCCAGCAGTTACTCTTCCAGGGCCCAGCCCCAGCATTTT.

This chain links TRBV24-1 with TRBJ2-1; the D gene is possibly TRBD1 (6 bases). Germline V gives CDR1 KGHDR, CDR2 SFDVKD. CDR3 size: 15 residues. The germline V and J ends were trimmed by 9 bases and 8 bases, with 22 bases remaining between them. CDR3 nucleotide sequence: TGTGCCACCGGGGACGCGAGACCAGGGGTCCATGAGCAGTTCTTC. Translation gives CATGDARPGVHEQFF.

This clone was detected only once. The chain carries TRBV2 and TRBJ2-6; tentatively, D is TRBD1 (6 bases). The V end lost 6 bases, the J end lost 0 bases, and 18 bases lay between the germline ends. The CDR3 length is 18 residues. Germline CDR1 SNHLY, CDR2 FYNNEI. CDR3: CASRHGGGPSSGANVLTF. DNA for the CDR3: TGTGCCAGCAGACACGGTGGGGGCCCTAGCTCTGGGGCCAACGTCCTGACTTTC.

This clone was observed once. This chain links TRBV5-1 with TRBJ2-1; weak D call: TRBD1 (5 bases). The CDR3 contains 14 residues. V dropped 2 bases and J dropped 3 bases, with 9 bases sitting between them. Germline CDR1 SGHRS, CDR2 YFSETQ. The CDR3 sequence is CASSFDSFYNEQFF. The CDR3 bases are TGCGCCAGCAGCTTCGACAGTTTCTACAATGAGCAGTTCTTC.

In its sample, this clone was seen a few times. The chain carries TRBV5-1 and TRBJ1-4; no reliable D call. Per germline, CDR1 SGHRS and CDR2 YFSETQ. CDR3 length: 17 amino acids. V dropped 0 bases and J dropped 3 bases, with 15 bases sitting between them. CDR3 region: CASSLGALGGSNEKLFF. The CDR3 DNA reads TGCGCCAGCAGCTTGGGGGCCCTGGGTGGCTCTAATGAAAAACTGTTTTTT.

This clone was counted between two and nine times. The V call is TRBV20-1, the J call TRBJ1-5; a weak D match, TRBD1 (5 bases). The CDR3 covers 17 residues. In germline, CDR1 is DFQATT, CDR2 SNEGSKA (reference sequence). With 3 bases removed from V and 2 bases from J, the gap between germline ends came to 20 bases. The CDR3 DNA is TGCAGTGCTAGTAAGCTTGGAGGGGCAGGACGCAATCAGCCCCAGCATTTT. Its translation is CSASKLGGAGRNQPQHF.

The rearrangement joins TRBV6-2 or TRBV6-3 to TRBJ1-6; 9 nucleotides match TRBD1. V shed 4 bases, J shed 6 bases, and the junction held 1 base outside the gene matches. This CDR3 is 14 amino acids long. The germline V gene has CDR1 MNHEY and CDR2 SVGEGT. Written as DNA, the CDR3 is TGTGCCAGCAGTTTGGGACAGGGTAATTCACCCCTCCACTTT. Amino acid sequence: CASSLGQGNSPLHF.

V is TRBV5-6 and J is TRBJ1-2; D is undetermined. The CDR3 loop spans 14 amino acids. CDR1 SGHDT and CDR2 YYEEEE come from the germline V gene. Between the trimmed V and J ends, which lost 1 base and 0 bases, there was a span of 7 bases. The CDR3 reads CASSLHGSNYGYTF. The DNA for the CDR3 is TGTGCCAGCAGCTTGCACGGTTCTAACTATGGCTACACCTTC.

This clone was recorded only once. This chain connects TRBV27 to TRBJ1-1; TRBD1 aligns across 8 bases. J gave up 0 bases and V 2 bases, and 5 bases lay outside the gene matches. In germline, CDR1 is MNHEY, CDR2 SMNVEV (reference sequence). This CDR3 region has 16 residues. The CDR3: CASSLQGARVNTEAFF. CDR3 nucleotide sequence: TGTGCCAGCAGTTTACAGGGGGCTCGAGTGAACACTGAAGCTTTCTTT.

The V gene is TRBV7-8, the J gene TRBJ1-2, with TRBD1 as a possible D gene (6 bases). The germline V gene has CDR1 SGHVS and CDR2 FQNEAQ. The CDR3 runs to 13 residues. V gave up 1 base and J gave up 7 bases, with 10 bases separating them. Written as DNA, the CDR3 is TGTGCCAGCAGCTTAGACAGGGATCGTGGCTACACCTTC. It translates to CASSLDRDRGYTF.

The chain recombines TRBV5-1 with TRBJ2-1; 9 nucleotides agree with TRBD2. The CDR3 is 15 amino acids. The J segment lost 1 base and the V segment lost 10 bases, leaving 9 bases of the junction unmatched. From germline, CDR1 is SGHRS and CDR2 YFSETQ. This chain's CDR3 is CARGAGGLSYNEQFF. CDR3 coding DNA: TGCGCCCGCGGGGCGGGGGGGCTGTCCTACAATGAGCAGTTCTTC.

This clone was seen only a few times. The V and J genes are TRBV30 and TRBJ1-1; TRBD1 might be the D (6 bases). CDR3 length: 12 amino acids. V was trimmed by 8 bases and J by 2 bases, leaving 12 bases between them. Per germline, CDR1 GTSNPN and CDR2 SVGIG (reference sequence). CDR3 coding DNA: TGTGCCAGCGACAGGCCCAACACTGAAGCTTTCTTT. It encodes CASDRPNTEAFF.

The chain recombines TRBV5-4 with TRBJ2-3, with a tentative D call TRBD2 (7 bases). Germline CDR1 is SGHNT and CDR2 is YYREEE (reference sequence). This CDR3 is built from 15 residues. V was cut by 0 bases and J by 6 bases, with 14 bases left in between. CDR3: CASSLAGGRSDTQYF. The CDR3 region has the DNA TGTGCCAGCAGCTTGGCGGGGGGCCGTTCGGATACGCAGTATTTT.